This entry lists 12 T cell receptor beta chains sequenced from one sample in a study of T cells in localized non-small cell lung cancer. TCRdb keeps only in-frame clones here, not all; method: immunoSEQ multiplex PCR. The sample contains approximately 57,000 clones, roughly 89% of which appear only once. The sequencing here drew on peripheral blood, taken before any cancer treatment. The receptors come from a woman aged 40-70 years with stage I lung adenocarcinoma.

The chain's CDR3 is CASSVVVENTEAFF. CDR3 bases: TGTGCCAGCAGCGTAGTGGTTGAAAACACTGAAGCTTTCTTT. J is TRBJ1-1 and V is TRBV9; no definite D call. Germline CDR1 reads SGDLS; CDR2 reads YYNGEE. V lost 0 bases, J lost 2 bases, and 8 bases lay in between. The CDR3 totals 14 residues.

The rearrangement joins TRBV11-2 to TRBJ2-3; 13 bases line up with TRBD2. The CDR3 extends over 15 amino acids. V trimming: 5 bases; J trimming: 4 bases; junction bases outside the gene matches: 3. Germline V gives CDR1 SGHAT, CDR2 FQNNGV. The CDR3 spells CASSATSGGADTQYF. Here the CDR3 DNA reads TGTGCCAGCAGCGCCACTAGCGGGGGGGCAGATACGCAGTATTTT. Combining the CDR3 with reference TRBV11-2 and TRBJ2-3 gives the whole variable domain EAGVAQSPRYKIIEKRQSVAFWCNPISGHATLYWYQQILGQGPKLLIQFQNNGVVDDSQLPKDRFSAERLKGVDSTLKIQPAKLEDSAVYLCASSATSGGADTQYFGPGTRLTVL.

The chain recombines TRBV15 with TRBJ1-1, with D unresolved. The CDR3 is 14 residues long. V was cut by 1 base and J by 5 bases, with 11 bases left in between. Germline V gene lookup returns CDR1 LNHNV and CDR2 YYDKDF (reference sequence). As DNA, the CDR3 is TGTGCCACCAGCAGAGCTGGGGAAGAGACTGAAGCTTTCTTT. Its protein is CATSRAGEETEAFF.

The chain carries TRBV5-8 and TRBJ2-5; 10 bases are a match to TRBD1. Germline CDR1 reads SGHTS; CDR2 reads YDEGEE. The CDR3 has 14 residues. V shed 4 bases and J 5 bases; nucleotides not matched to a gene: 5. This CDR3 is CASSLTGGLETQYF. The DNA of the CDR3 is TGTGCCAGCAGCCTGACAGGGGGCTTGGAGACCCAGTACTTC.

In nucleotides, the CDR3 is TGTGCCACGGGGGGCCGGGGTACAGATACGCAGTATTTT. This translates into CATGGRGTDTQYF. The V gene is TRBV6-6, the J gene TRBJ2-3, with a possible D match to TRBD2 (7 bases). CDR3 length: 13 residues. CDR1 and CDR2 from the germline V gene are MNHNY and SVGAGI (reference sequence). V was pared by 10 bases and J by 3 bases, with 14 bases between.

The chain recombines TRBV10-3 with TRBJ1-5; 12 bases are a match to TRBD1. Germline CDR1 reads ENHRY; CDR2 reads SYGVKD. This CDR3 contains 15 residues. V lost 5 bases and J lost 6; bases outside the gene matches: 5. This CDR3 is CAISSGQGAGQPQHF. In nucleotides, the CDR3 is TGTGCCATCAGTTCGGGACAGGGGGCAGGTCAGCCCCAGCATTTT.

The chain uses TRBV9 and TRBJ2-7, with 12 bases that match TRBD2. With 3 bases clipped from V and 5 bases from J, the junction kept 3 bases outside the gene matches. Germline V CDR1 and CDR2: SGDLS, YYNGEE. The CDR3 covers 14 residues. DNA of the CDR3: TGTGCCAGCAGCGCCGGACTAGCGGGACACGAGCAGTACTTC. Its translation: CASSAGLAGHEQYF.

This clone appeared a single time. This chain links TRBV7-2 with TRBJ1-6, with 8 bases fitting TRBD1. The length of the CDR3 is 17 residues. Per germline, CDR1 SGHTA and CDR2 FQGNSA. V trimming: 5 bases; J trimming: 7 bases; junction bases outside the gene matches: 13. The DNA for the CDR3 is TGTGCCAGCAGCCCACTAGGACAGGGACTTTTAAATTCACCCCTCCACTTT. This gives the protein CASSPLGQGLLNSPLHF.

This clone has a single count. The rearrangement joins TRBV10-1 to TRBJ2-2; 7 bases agree with TRBD1. Germline CDR1 WNHNN, CDR2 SYGVQD (reference sequence). Losses at the gene ends were 0 bases for V and 5 bases for J; bases not matched to a gene: 12. The CDR3 is made up of 18 amino acids. CDR3: CASSESARGISGTGELFF. The CDR3 nucleotides are TGCGCCAGCAGTGAGTCGGCCAGGGGGATATCGGGGACCGGGGAGCTGTTTTTT.

This chain connects TRBV1 to TRBJ2-2; the table's D call of TRBD2 was not tested on the DNA. TRBV1 counts as a pseudogene. The CDR3 runs 19 residues. This chain's CDR3 is CTSSLEFRGLPRGTGELFF. CDR3 nucleotide sequence: TGCACCAGCAGCCTAGAGTTCCGGGGACTGCCCCGCGGCACCGGGGAGCTGTTTTTT.

This clone came up once. V usage is TRBV14 and J usage is TRBJ2-5; 8 nucleotides agree with TRBD1. The germline V gene has CDR1 SGHDN and CDR2 FVKESK. This CDR3 is 14 amino acids long. With V trimmed by 0 bases and J by 4 bases, 1 base remained unmatched. The CDR3 DNA reads as TGTGCCAGCAGCCAAGACAGGGGGCTAGAGACCCAGTACTTC. The encoded protein is CASSQDRGLETQYF. Combining the CDR3 with reference TRBV14 and TRBJ2-5 gives the whole variable domain EAGVTQFPSHSVIEKGQTVTLRCDPISGHDNLYWYRRVMGKEIKFLLHFVKESKQDESGMPNNRFLAERTGGTYSTLKVQPAELEDSGVYFCASSQDRGLETQYFGPGTRLLVL.

The chain couples TRBV5-1 to TRBJ2-4; TRBD1 aligns across 8 bases. CDR1 is SGHRS and CDR2 is YFSETQ in the germline V gene. J gave up 1 base and V 0 bases, and 9 bases lay outside the gene matches. The CDR3 runs 18 residues. The CDR3 nucleotides read TGCGCCAGCAGCTTGGAGACAGGGGAGTTTCTTGCCAAAAACATTCAGTACTTC. It encodes CASSLETGEFLAKNIQYF.